This entry lists 27 T cell receptor beta chains sequenced from one sample in a study of early T cells in non-severe SARS-CoV-2 infection. TCRdb analysed the 5' RACE reads with MiXCR anew, one entry per CDR3 protein. The top ten hold about 0.58% of the sample, which has roughly 86,000 distinct CDR3 sequences, 14% to 15% seen once. The sequenced material came from whole blood. All receptors come from an adult who was a healthcare worker with PCR-confirmed SARS-CoV-2 infection or an uninfected control (not recorded which).

This clonotype was counted once. The chain is built from TRBV6-1 and TRBJ2-4; possible D gene TRBD1, 6 bases. Germline V gene data show CDR1 as MNHNS and CDR2 as SASEGT. Trimming removed 10 bases at V and 0 bases at J, with 19 bases between. CDR3 length: 16 amino acids. CDR3 nucleotide sequence: TGTGCCAACATGATGAGACAGGTCCTAGCCAAAAACATTCAGTACTTC. Amino acid sequence: CANMMRQVLAKNIQYF.

This clonotype came up a few times. This chain uses TRBV5-1 with TRBJ1-2, with a possible D match to TRBD1 (5 bases). Germline V gene lookup returns CDR1 SGHRS and CDR2 YFSETQ. The CDR3 loop spans 16 amino acids. V gave up 4 bases and J gave up 2 bases, with 18 bases separating them. The CDR3 loop is CASSHPDSRKNYGYTF. The CDR3 bases are TGCGCCAGCAGCCACCCCGACAGCCGAAAAAACTATGGCTACACCTTC.

The CDR3 bases are TGTGCCAGTACTTCCTCGCCAGGCCGGGGGGGCACAGATACGCAGTATTTT. Translation: CASTSSPGRGGTDTQYF. The chain carries TRBV19 and TRBJ2-3; 7 bases are a match to TRBD2. This CDR3 has 17 residues. From germline, CDR1 is LNHDA and CDR2 SQIVND (reference sequence). Unmatched junction bases numbered 14, after V lost 7 bases and J lost 1 base. Variable domain in full (rest from reference TRBV19 and TRBJ2-3): DGGITQSPKYLFRKEGQNVTLSCEQNLNHDAMYWYRQDPGQGLRLIYYSQIVNDFQKGDIAEGYSVSREKKESFPLTVTSAQKNPTAFYLCASTSSPGRGGTDTQYFGPGTRLTVL.

The chain couples TRBV20-1 to TRBJ2-1; a weak D match, TRBD2 (6 bases). The CDR3 sequence is 12 residues long. Germline CDR1 is DFQATT and CDR2 is SNEGSKA (reference sequence). V was cut by 5 bases and J by 7 bases, with 12 bases left in between. The CDR3 sequence is CSAYGLRNEQFF. The CDR3 DNA reads as TGCAGTGCTTATGGACTACGAAATGAGCAGTTCTTC.

A few counts support this clonotype. V usage is TRBV2 and J usage is TRBJ2-6; D is perhaps TRBD1 (5 bases). CDR1 SNHLY and CDR2 FYNNEI come from the germline V gene. The ends were cut back, 5 bases at V and 2 bases at J, with 16 bases in the middle. The CDR3 has 17 residues. CDR3 bases: TGTGCCAGCAGTCTTCGAGAATGGGGCGCTGGGGCCAACGTCCTGACTTTC. It is translated as CASSLREWGAGANVLTF.

A few counts support this clonotype. The J gene is TRBJ2-7, the V gene TRBV7-6, with 10 bases fitting TRBD1. CDR3 length: 18 residues. Germline V gene sequence: CDR1 SGHVS, CDR2 FNYEAQ. Losses at the gene ends were 5 bases for V and 0 bases for J; bases not matched to a gene: 13. Here the CDR3 DNA reads TGTGCCAGCAGCCAGCCGACCGGACAGGGGGAACGCTCCTACGAGCAGTACGTC. This sequence encodes CASSQPTGQGERSYEQYV.

The chain has TRBV2 and TRBJ2-3; unclear D gene. This CDR3 has 14 residues. Trimming removed 3 bases at V and 5 bases at J, with 12 bases between. Germline lookup yields CDR1 SNHLY and CDR2 FYNNEI. The CDR3 sequence: CASSEGAVLDTQYF. Written as DNA, the CDR3 is TGTGCCAGCAGTGAGGGCGCTGTACTAGATACGCAGTATTTT.

Only a few counts were recorded for this clonotype. This chain uses TRBV4-1 with TRBJ2-3, with 11 positions matching TRBD2. The V segment lost 3 bases and the J segment 5 bases; nucleotides outside the gene matches: 4. Germline V gene data show CDR1 as MGHRA and CDR2 as YSYEKL. The CDR3 contains 15 residues. CDR3 loop: CASSHLAGGLDTQYF. Written as DNA, the CDR3 is TGCGCCAGCAGCCACCTAGCGGGGGGCCTAGATACGCAGTATTTT.

The V call is TRBV9, the J call TRBJ2-5, with D possibly being TRBD1 or TRBD2 (5 bases each). Between the trimmed V and J ends, which lost 0 bases and 6 bases, there was a span of 18 bases. Germline CDR1 reads SGDLS; CDR2 reads YYNGEE. CDR3 length equals 16 residues. Here the CDR3 reads CASSVDDRGASQTQYF. The CDR3 DNA reads as TGTGCCAGCAGCGTAGATGATAGAGGGGCCTCCCAGACCCAGTACTTC.

This sequence joins TRBV29-1 and TRBJ1-2; 8 bases are a match to TRBD1. Germline CDR1 reads SQVTM; CDR2 reads ANQGSEA. CDR3 size: 14 residues. J lost 3 bases, V lost 3 bases, and 6 bases had no gene match. CDR3 DNA sequence: TGCAGCGTTGACGACAGGGGTAATTACTATGGCTACACCTTC. Translated, it gives CSVDDRGNYYGYTF.

Ten or more counts support this clonotype. This chain connects TRBV29-1 to TRBJ2-5; 9 bases are shared with TRBD1. V shed 6 bases, J shed 5 bases, and the junction held 4 bases outside the gene matches. This CDR3 spans 12 amino acids. Germline-derived CDR1 and CDR2 are SQVTM and ANQGSEA. CDR3 loop: CSVGQGWETQYF. Written as DNA, the CDR3 is TGCAGCGTGGGACAGGGATGGGAGACCCAGTACTTC. The variable domain in full, with the rest retrieved from reference TRBV29-1 and TRBJ2-5, is SAVISQKPSRDICQRGTSLTIQCQVDSQVTMMFWYRQQPGQSLTLIATANQGSEATYESGFVIDKFPISRPNLTFSTLTVSNMSPEDSSIYLCSVGQGWETQYFGPGTRLLVL.

This clonotype was detected only a few times. V gene TRBV11-2 combines with J gene TRBJ2-3, with 12 bases identical to TRBD1. Germline trimming cut 5 bases from V and 7 bases from J; bases unmatched to any gene: 7. Germline-derived CDR1 and CDR2 are SGHAT and FQNNGV. CDR3 length: 15 residues. In DNA form, the CDR3 reads TGTGCCAGCAGCCACCCGGGACAGGGGGCGAATACGCAGTATTTT. As protein: CASSHPGQGANTQYF.

This clonotype was recorded many times. This sequence joins TRBV28 and TRBJ2-3, with 7 bases fitting TRBD2. The CDR3 loop spans 14 amino acids. Losses at the gene ends were 5 bases for V and 8 bases for J; bases not matched to a gene: 10. CDR1 is MDHEN, CDR2 SYDVKM, per germline. CDR3 residues: CASSELRGTRTQYF. The CDR3 DNA reads as TGTGCCAGCAGTGAGCTGCGGGGGACGCGTACGCAGTATTTT.

This chain joins TRBV20-1 and TRBJ2-3, with 12 bases that match TRBD2. V shed 4 bases, J shed 3 bases, and the junction held 2 bases outside the gene matches. The CDR3 spans 14 residues. Germline CDR1 is DFQATT and CDR2 is SNEGSKA (reference sequence). The CDR3: CSAKTSGGTDTQYF. In nucleotides, the CDR3 is TGCAGTGCTAAAACTAGCGGGGGGACAGATACGCAGTATTTT.

This rearrangement joins TRBV27 to TRBJ1-3; 9 positions agree with TRBD1. From germline, CDR1 is MNHEY and CDR2 SMNVEV (reference sequence). The CDR3 has 14 amino acids. The V segment lost 5 bases and the J segment 3 bases; nucleotides outside the gene matches: 2. The CDR3 sequence is CASSRTGVGNTIYF. The CDR3 DNA reads as TGTGCCAGCAGTCGGACAGGGGTTGGAAACACCATATATTTT.

This chain connects TRBV4-1 to TRBJ2-2, with D uncertain. The CDR3 length is 11 residues. Germline assignment: CDR1 MGHRA and CDR2 YSYEKL. Trimming stripped 3 bases from V and 4 bases from J, with 0 bases between. This chain's CDR3 is CASSHTGELFF. The CDR3 bases are TGCGCCAGCAGCCACACCGGGGAGCTGTTTTTT.

This clonotype showed up just a few times. This chain joins TRBV30 and TRBJ2-7, with TRBD1 as a possible D gene (5 bases). Germline CDR1 reads GTSNPN; CDR2 reads SVGIG (reference sequence). V lost 0 bases, J lost 4 bases, and 16 bases lay in between. The CDR3 consists of 15 residues. In nucleotides, the CDR3 is TGTGCCTGGAGTGTAGGAACAGGCCCCCTTTACGAGCAGTACGTC. Protein sequence: CAWSVGTGPLYEQYV.

This clonotype was counted between two and nine times. V gene TRBV5-1 combines with J gene TRBJ2-1, with 9 bases lining up with TRBD1. V trimming: 4 bases; J trimming: 4 bases; junction bases outside the gene matches: 6. CDR1 is SGHRS and CDR2 is YFSETQ in the germline V gene. There are 15 residues in the CDR3. CDR3 nucleotides: TGCGCCAGCAGCACCTCGGGACAGGGTTACAATGAGCAGTTCTTC. Translated, it gives CASSTSGQGYNEQFF.

V usage is TRBV2 and J usage is TRBJ2-5; 9 positions match TRBD2. CDR1 and CDR2 from the germline V gene are SNHLY and FYNNEI. With 7 bases clipped from V and 9 bases from J, the junction kept 12 bases outside the gene matches. This CDR3 comprises 14 residues. The DNA for the CDR3 is TGTGCCAGCAAGGCTAGCGGGGCCCCTACGGCCCAGTACTTC. Protein: CASKASGAPTAQYF. Looking up the rest from reference TRBV2 and TRBJ2-5 gives the full variable domain: EPEVTQTPSHQVTQMGQEVILRCVPISNHLYFYWYRQILGQKVEFLVSFYNNEISEKSEIFDDQFSVERPDGSNFTLKIRSTKLEDSAMYFCASKASGAPTAQYFGPGTRLLVL.

The chain employs TRBV5-5 and TRBJ2-7; D remains ambiguous. Trimming pared 0 bases from V and 3 bases from J, leaving 7 bases between. The CDR3 has 13 amino acids. CDR1 and CDR2 from the germline V gene are SGHKS and YYEKEE (reference sequence). CDR3 region: CASSLEALYEQYV. CDR3 DNA: TGTGCCAGCAGCTTGGAGGCCCTCTACGAGCAGTACGTC.

The chain joins TRBV24-1 to TRBJ1-2; TRBD1 aligns across 9 bases. This CDR3 contains 16 residues. V was clipped by 9 bases and J by 5 bases; unmatched bases: 15. CDR1 is KGHDR and CDR2 is SFDVKD in the germline V gene. CDR3 sequence (DNA): TGTGCCACCGAATACCCGATGGGACAGGGACAATATGGCTACACCTTC. Amino acids: CATEYPMGQGQYGYTF.

This clonotype turned up a few times. The V and J genes are TRBV29-1 and TRBJ1-2; possible D gene TRBD1, 5 bases. Germline CDR1 and CDR2: SQVTM and ANQGSEA. Trimming stripped 5 bases from V and 3 bases from J, with 19 bases between. This CDR3 has 15 amino acids. CDR3 DNA sequence: TGCAGCGTTATCCGGGACCTACTCGGAGACTATGGCTACACCTTC. Residues: CSVIRDLLGDYGYTF.

This clonotype was recorded only once. The chain employs TRBV7-9 and TRBJ2-5; 8 bases match TRBD1. J lost 2 bases, V lost 7 bases, and 3 bases had no gene match. From germline, CDR1 is SEHNR and CDR2 FQNEAQ (reference sequence). This CDR3 is built from 13 residues. The CDR3 nucleotides are TGTGCCAGCACCGACAGGGGACAAGAGACCCAGTACTTC. This gives the protein CASTDRGQETQYF.

The chain recombines TRBV6-1 with TRBJ2-7; weak D call: TRBD1 (7 bases). The CDR3 extends over 20 amino acids. The germline CDR1 and CDR2 sequences are MNHNS and SASEGT. The V end lost 4 bases, the J end lost 0 bases, and 28 bases lay between the germline ends. The CDR3, as DNA: TGTGCCAGCAGTGCGGGACAGCTTCCCCCGACGCGGGGAAGCTCCTACGAGCAGTACGTC. Translating gives CASSAGQLPPTRGSSYEQYV.

The J gene is TRBJ1-1, the V gene TRBV6-5; D is undetermined. The CDR3 runs 13 residues. The germline CDR1 and CDR2 sequences are MNHEY and SVGAGI. Trimming stripped 2 bases from V and 3 bases from J, with 7 bases between. The DNA for the CDR3 is TGTGCCAGCAGTTACGTGGGTGACACTGAAGCTTTCTTT. As protein: CASSYVGDTEAFF.

This clonotype was seen more than once but under ten times. The chain has TRBV2 and TRBJ2-7; TRBD1 matches at 8 bases. The V gene's germline CDR1 is SNHLY and CDR2 FYNNEI. V was clipped by 5 bases and J by 2 bases; unmatched bases: 2. The CDR3 loop spans 13 amino acids. In DNA, the CDR3 is TGTGCCAGCAGTCGACAGGGGCCCTACGAGCAGTACGTC. It specifies CASSRQGPYEQYV.

The chain uses TRBV7-8 and TRBJ2-1, with D uncertain. The V end was cut by 3 bases, the J end by 0 bases, with 9 bases between. Looked up from germline, CDR1 is SGHVS and CDR2 is FQNEAQ. The CDR3 extends over 15 amino acids. The CDR3 coding sequence is TGTGCCAGCAGCTTGACTCACCCCTCCTACAATGAGCAGTTCTTC. Protein sequence: CASSLTHPSYNEQFF.